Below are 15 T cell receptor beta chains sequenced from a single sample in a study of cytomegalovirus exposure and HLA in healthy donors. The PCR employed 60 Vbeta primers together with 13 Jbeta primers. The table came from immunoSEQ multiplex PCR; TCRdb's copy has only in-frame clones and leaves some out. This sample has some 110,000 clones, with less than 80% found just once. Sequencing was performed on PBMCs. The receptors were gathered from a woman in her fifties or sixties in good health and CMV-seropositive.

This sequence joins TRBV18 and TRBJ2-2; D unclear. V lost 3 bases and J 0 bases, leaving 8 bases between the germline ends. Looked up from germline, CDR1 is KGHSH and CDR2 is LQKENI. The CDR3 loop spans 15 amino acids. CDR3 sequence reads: CASSPYSPNTGELFF. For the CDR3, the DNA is TGTGCCAGCTCACCGTACAGCCCGAACACCGGGGAGCTGTTTTTT.

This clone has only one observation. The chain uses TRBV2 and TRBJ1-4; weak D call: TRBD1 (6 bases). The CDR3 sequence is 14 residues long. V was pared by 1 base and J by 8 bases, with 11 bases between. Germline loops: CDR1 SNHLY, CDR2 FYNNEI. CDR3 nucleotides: TGTGCCAGCAGTGAAGGTGCAGGGGTCGAAAAACTGTTTTTT. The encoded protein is CASSEGAGVEKLFF.

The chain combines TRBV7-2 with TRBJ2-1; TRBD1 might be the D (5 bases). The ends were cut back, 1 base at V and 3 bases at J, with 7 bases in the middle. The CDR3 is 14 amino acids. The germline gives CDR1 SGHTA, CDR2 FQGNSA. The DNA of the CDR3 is TGTGCCAGCAGCTTAGGGGGCGGCTACAATGAGCAGTTCTTC. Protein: CASSLGGGYNEQFF.

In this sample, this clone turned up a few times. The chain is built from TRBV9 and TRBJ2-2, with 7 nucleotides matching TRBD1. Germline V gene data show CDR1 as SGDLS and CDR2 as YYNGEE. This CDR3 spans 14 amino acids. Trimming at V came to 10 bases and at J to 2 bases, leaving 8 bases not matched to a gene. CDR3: CAGSRDSNTGELFF. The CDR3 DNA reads TGTGCCGGGAGCCGGGACAGTAACACCGGGGAGCTGTTTTTT.

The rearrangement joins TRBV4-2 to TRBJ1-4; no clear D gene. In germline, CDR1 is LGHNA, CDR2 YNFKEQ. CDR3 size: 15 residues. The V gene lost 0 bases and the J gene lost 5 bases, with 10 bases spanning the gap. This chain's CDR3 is CASSQDRSGNEKLFF. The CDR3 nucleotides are TGTGCCAGCAGCCAAGATAGGTCAGGAAATGAAAAACTGTTTTTT.

The CDR3 DNA follows: TGCAGCGTTGAATGGCGGACCGGGGAGCTGTTTTTT. Translating gives CSVEWRTGELFF. The chain recombines TRBV29-1 with TRBJ2-2; no firm D call. In germline, CDR1 is SQVTM, CDR2 ANQGSEA. The CDR3 sequence is 12 residues long. V dropped 2 bases and J dropped 5 bases, with 6 bases sitting between them.

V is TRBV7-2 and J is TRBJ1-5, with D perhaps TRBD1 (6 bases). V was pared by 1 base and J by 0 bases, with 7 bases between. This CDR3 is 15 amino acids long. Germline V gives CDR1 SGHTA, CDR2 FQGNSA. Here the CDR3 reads CASSLGQVSNQPQHF. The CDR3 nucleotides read TGTGCCAGCAGCTTAGGACAGGTTAGCAATCAGCCCCAGCATTTT.

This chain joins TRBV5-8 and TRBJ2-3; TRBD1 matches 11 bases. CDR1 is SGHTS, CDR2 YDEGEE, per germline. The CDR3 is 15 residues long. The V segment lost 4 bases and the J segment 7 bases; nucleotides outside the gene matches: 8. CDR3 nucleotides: TGTGCCAGCAGCCCAAGGACAGGGGGCCTTAATACGCAGTATTTT. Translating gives CASSPRTGGLNTQYF.

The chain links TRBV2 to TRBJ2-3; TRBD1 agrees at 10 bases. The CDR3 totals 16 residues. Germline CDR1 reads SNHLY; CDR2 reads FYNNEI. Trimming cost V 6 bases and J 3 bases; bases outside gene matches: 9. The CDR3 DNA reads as TGTGCCAGCAGACTCCGACAGGGGGCGCAAACAGATACGCAGTATTTT. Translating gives CASRLRQGAQTDTQYF.

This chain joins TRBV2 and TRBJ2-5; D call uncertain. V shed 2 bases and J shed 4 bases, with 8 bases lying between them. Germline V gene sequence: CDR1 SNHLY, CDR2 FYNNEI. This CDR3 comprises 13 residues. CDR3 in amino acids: CASSERPGETQYF. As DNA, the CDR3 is TGTGCCAGCAGTGAACGGCCAGGAGAGACCCAGTACTTC.

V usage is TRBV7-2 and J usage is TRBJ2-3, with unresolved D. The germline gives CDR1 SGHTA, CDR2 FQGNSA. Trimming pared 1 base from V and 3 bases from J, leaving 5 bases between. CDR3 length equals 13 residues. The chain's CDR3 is CASSLGQTDTQYF. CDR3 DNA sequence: TGTGCCAGCAGCTTAGGACAAACAGATACGCAGTATTTT.

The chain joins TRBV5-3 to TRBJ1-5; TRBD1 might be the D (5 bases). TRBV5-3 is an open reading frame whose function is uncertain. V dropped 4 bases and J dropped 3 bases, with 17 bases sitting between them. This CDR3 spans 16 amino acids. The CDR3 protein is CARSPEVDSNNQPQHF. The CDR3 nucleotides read TGTGCCAGAAGCCCGGAAGTAGACAGTAACAATCAGCCCCAGCATTTT.

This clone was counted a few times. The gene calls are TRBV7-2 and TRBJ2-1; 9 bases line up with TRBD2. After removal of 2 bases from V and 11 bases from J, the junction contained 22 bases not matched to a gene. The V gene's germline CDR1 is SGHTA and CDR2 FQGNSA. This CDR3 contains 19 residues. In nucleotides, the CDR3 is TGTGCCAGCAGCTTATCCCAGGTTAAAGCGGGGGGAAGGTTCGGTAAGCAGTTCTTC. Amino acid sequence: CASSLSQVKAGGRFGKQFF.

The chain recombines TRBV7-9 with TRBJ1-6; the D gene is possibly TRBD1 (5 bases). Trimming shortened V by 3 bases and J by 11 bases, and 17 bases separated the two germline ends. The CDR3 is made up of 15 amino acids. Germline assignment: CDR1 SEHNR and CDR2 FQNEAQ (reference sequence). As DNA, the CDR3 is TGTGCCAGCAGCTTCGTTCAGGGAAGTACTACACCCCTCCACTTT. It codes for CASSFVQGSTTPLHF.

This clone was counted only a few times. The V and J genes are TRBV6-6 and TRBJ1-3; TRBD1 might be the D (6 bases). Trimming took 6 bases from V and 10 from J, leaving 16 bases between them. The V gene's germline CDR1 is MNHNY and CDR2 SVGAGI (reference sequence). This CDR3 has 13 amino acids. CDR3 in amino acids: CASSPRTEGTIYF. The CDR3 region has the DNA TGTGCCAGCAGCCCAAGGACAGAGGGAACCATATATTTT.